This T cell receptor (beta chain) was recovered during a study of CD8 T cells in ankylosing spondylitis. General study points: What seemed typical of ankylosing spondylitis blood was a TCR beta motif built from roughly eight highly homologous variants.

The length of the CDR3 is 16 residues. The trim removed 2 bases at V and 5 bases at J, leaving 7 bases unmatched. Germline V gives CDR1 SEHNR, CDR2 FQNEAQ (reference sequence). This clonotype was counted only a few times. Its matching antigen is unknown. With molecular barcodes, quantitative 5'-RACE was used to make the TCR beta libraries. From the 5' RACE reads, TCRdb called clonotypes with MiXCR, one entry per CDR3 protein. The data contain some 33,000 distinct CDR3 sequences, 14% of them singletons. Specimen: blood. V and J are TRBV7-9 and TRBJ2-3, with 10 bases lining up with TRBD2. This TCR derives from a male donor with ankylosing spondylitis or in good health (not recorded which). The CDR3 spells CASSLLAGEVGDTQYF. The CDR3, as DNA: TGTGCCAGCAGCTTACTAGCGGGGGAGGTTGGAGATACGCAGTATTTT. The full variable domain, with the rest looked up from reference TRBV7-9 and TRBJ2-3, is DTGVSQNPRHKITKRGQNVTFRCDPISEHNRLYWYRQTLGQGPEFLTYFQNEAQLEKSRLLSDRFSAERPKGSFSTLEIQRTEQGDSAMYLCASSLLAGEVGDTQYFGPGTRLTVL.